These T cell receptor beta chains were read from a single sample in a study of cytomegalovirus exposure and HLA in healthy donors. The method was immunoSEQ multiplex PCR; TCRdb's version includes in-frame clones alone and lacks a portion of them. The data contain 79,000 or so clones, over 65% of them singletons. Sequences were obtained from PBMCs. These receptors came from a woman in her 40s in good health and CMV-seropositive. CDR3s include the opening cysteine and the closing phenylalanine or tryptophan. Fields, in order: D gene, J gene, clone size, CDR3 length, V gene, CDR3 DNA, CDR3 protein. The D gene is left open where the match is weak. Size is omitted from some rows. Given values are once, few, many or a class for expanded clones.

TRBD1	TRBJ2-1	-	15	TRBV6-6	TGTGCCAGCAGAAACCGGGACAGCGCCTACAATGAGCAGTTCTTC	CASRNRDSAYNEQFF
TRBD1	TRBJ1-2	-	17	TRBV5-6	TGTGCCAGCAGCTATGGGTGGGGACAGGGGGCCTCCTATGGCTACACCTTC	CASSYGWGQGASYGYTF
TRBD1	TRBJ2-5	-	15	TRBV9	TGTGCCAGCAGCGTAGATTTAGGGGGCAGGGAGACCCAGTACTTC	CASSVDLGGRETQYF
-	TRBJ1-1	medium-sized	12	TRBV29-1	TGCAGCTCGGGGAGATCGGGGGTAGGGGCTTTCTTT	CSSGRSGVGAFF
-	TRBJ1-2	-	11	TRBV7-2	TGTGCCAGCGGGCGCCGCTATGGCTACACCTTC	CASGRRYGYTF
TRBD1	TRBJ2-5	-	11	TRBV28	TGTGCCAGCAGTAGCACAGGGGTCCAGTACTTC	CASSSTGVQYF
-	TRBJ2-7	once	15	TRBV4-1	TGCGCCAGCAGCCATCCCAGACGGAGCGCCTACGAGCAGTACTTC	CASSHPRRSAYEQYF
-	TRBJ1-4	-	18	TRBV10-1	TGCGCCGGTACCGACAGACCCCCCTGGGGGCCTCGTCGTGAAAAACTGTTTTTT	CAGTDRPPWGPRREKLFF
-	TRBJ2-7	-	14	TRBV30	TGTGCCTGGAGCCCACCCCCAGGCAGTTACGAGCAGTACTTC	CAWSPPPGSYEQYF
-	TRBJ1-3	-	16	TRBV4-2	TGTGCCAGCAGCCAAGATTTGAGGGAGTCGGGAAACACCATATATTTT	CASSQDLRESGNTIYF
TRBD1	TRBJ2-1	-	19	TRBV9	TGTGCCAGCAGCGTAGGGGACTCCAGGTCAGGGGGCCCGTGGAGGGAGCAGTTCTTC	CASSVGDSRSGGPWREQFF
-	TRBJ2-7	-	11	TRBV30	TGTGCCTGGACCGTAGGGGGCGAGCAGTACTTC	CAWTVGGEQYF
TRBD1	TRBJ1-2	few	13	TRBV5-1	TGCGCCAGCAGCTGGGACAGGATTTATGGCTACACCTTC	CASSWDRIYGYTF
TRBD1	TRBJ1-5	-	14	TRBV2	TGTGCCAGCACAACGCGACAGGGATACCAGCCCCAGCATTTT	CASTTRQGYQPQHF
TRBD2	TRBJ2-1	-	15	TRBV5-1	TGCGCCAGCATTGTTTCGGGGGAGGGCTACAATGAGCAGTTCTTC	CASIVSGEGYNEQFF
-	TRBJ1-5	-	14	TRBV5-8	TGTGCCAGCAGCTTGCTGCAGGGCAATCAGCCCCAGCATTTT	CASSLLQGNQPQHF
-	TRBJ2-2	-	13	TRBV19	TGTGCCAGTAGTATAGTTCGCACCGGGGAGCTGTTTTTT	CASSIVRTGELFF
-	TRBJ1-5	-	17	TRBV19	TGTGCCAGTAGTATAGACACGACAGTCTATAGCAATCAGCCCCAGCATTTT	CASSIDTTVYSNQPQHF
TRBD1	TRBJ1-5	-	15	TRBV19	TGTGCCAGTAGGACGACAGGGTTGAGCAATCAGCCCCAGCATTTT	CASRTTGLSNQPQHF
TRBD1	TRBJ1-2	-	15	TRBV5-4	TGTGCCAGCAGTCGGGGACAGGTTGCCCCCTATGGCTACACCTTC	CASSRGQVAPYGYTF
TRBD2	TRBJ2-6	-	16	TRBV5-1	TGCGCCAGCAGCTTGGGAGCGGGAACTGGGGCCAACGTCCTGACTTTC	CASSLGAGTGANVLTF
-	TRBJ1-2	few	14	TRBV19	TGTGCCAGTAGTGGGGGGAATCCTAACTATGGCTACACCTTC	CASSGGNPNYGYTF
TRBD1	TRBJ1-2	-	15	TRBV30	TGTGCCTGGCGCAGACCCGGGGACAGATCATATGGCTACACCTTC	CAWRRPGDRSYGYTF
-	TRBJ2-2	-	14	TRBV6-1	TGTGCCAGCAGTGGAGCGCTAAACACCGGGGAGCTGTTTTTT	CASSGALNTGELFF
-	TRBJ1-1	-	14	TRBV27	TGTGCCAGCAGTTTACCTGGGGGCAGCGCTGAAGCTTTCTTT	CASSLPGGSAEAFF
TRBD2	TRBJ2-3	-	15	TRBV9	TGTGCCAGCAGCCCCGTAGCGGGAGGCACAGATACGCAGTATTTT	CASSPVAGGTDTQYF
-	TRBJ2-5	-	14	TRBV7-6	TGTGCCAGCAGCTTAGGTGGGGCGGGGGAGACCCAGTACTTC	CASSLGGAGETQYF
-	TRBJ1-4	-	15	TRBV7-9	TGTGCCAGCAGCTTAGGCGACGCGGGAGATGAAAAACTGTTTTTT	CASSLGDAGDEKLFF
-	TRBJ2-5	once	12	TRBV29-1	TGCAGCGTTCAGACAGCTGAGGAGACCCAGTACTTC	CSVQTAEETQYF
-	TRBJ2-1	-	16	TRBV2	TGTGCCAGCAGTGAGGTCGGCGGGAAGATCGACAATGAGCAGTTCTTC	CASSEVGGKIDNEQFF
-	TRBJ2-7	-	15	TRBV7-6	TGTGCCAGCAGCTATTCCGCAGGGTCACGGAGCGAGCAGTACTTC	CASSYSAGSRSEQYF
TRBD1	TRBJ1-2	-	12	TRBV7-2	TGTGCCAGCAGACAAACAGGGGGAGGCTACACCTTC	CASRQTGGGYTF
-	TRBJ1-4	-	16	TRBV7-9	TGTGCCAGCAGCTCGATGAATGTGACATTGGATGAAAAACTGTTTTTT	CASSSMNVTLDEKLFF
TRBD2	TRBJ2-1	-	14	TRBV7-8	TGTGCCAGCAGCTTAACCGGGAGGTGGAATGAGCAGTTCTTC	CASSLTGRWNEQFF
-	TRBJ1-2	-	14	TRBV6-5	TGTGCCAGCAGCCCCACTCGACAGACGGGCGGCTACACCTTC	CASSPTRQTGGYTF
-	TRBJ2-7	once	13	TRBV2	TGTGCCAGCCTCCGGGGGATGAACTACGAGCAGTACTTC	CASLRGMNYEQYF
-	TRBJ2-2	-	14	TRBV2	TGTGCCAGCACTTCGCTCGGCGGGACCGGGGAGCTGTTTTTT	CASTSLGGTGELFF
-	TRBJ1-1	few	16	TRBV4-3	TGCGCCAGCAGCCAAGGGTGGGCAGGAATGAACACTGAAGCTTTCTTT	CASSQGWAGMNTEAFF
TRBD1	TRBJ1-4	-	13	TRBV2	TGTGCCAGCAATCGGGACAGGGCAGAAAAACTGTTTTTT	CASNRDRAEKLFF
-	TRBJ2-7	-	14	TRBV6-1	TGTGCCAGCAGAGGGACAACGGACAGCTACGAGCAGTACTTC	CASRGTTDSYEQYF
-	TRBJ1-2	-	16	TRBV4-3	TGCGCCAGCAGCCAAGAAACGGGCAGGGTTGTCTATGGCTACACCTTC	CASSQETGRVVYGYTF
-	TRBJ2-7	-	16	TRBV2	TGTGCCAGCAGTGATCCTAGGAGGGCCATTCTCTACGAGCAGTACTTC	CASSDPRRAILYEQYF
-	TRBJ2-2	few	12	TRBV29-1	TGCAGCGTTGAAGTATCCCCCGGGGAGCTGTTTTTT	CSVEVSPGELFF
-	TRBJ2-2	-	13	TRBV19	TGTGCCAGTACCGACTTGAACACCGGGGAGCTGTTTTTT	CASTDLNTGELFF
-	TRBJ1-2	few	14	TRBV5-6	TGTGCCAGCAGCTTGGCCGGGACACAAGGTGGCTACACCTTC	CASSLAGTQGGYTF
TRBD1	TRBJ1-2	-	15	TRBV10-1	TGCGCCAGCAGTGAGTCGCTCGGGACAGCCTCTGGCTACACCTTC	CASSESLGTASGYTF
-	TRBJ2-1	-	14	TRBV11-3	TGTGCCAGCAGCGCATCGGGGGGCGCGAGTGAGCAGTTCTTC	CASSASGGASEQFF
TRBD2	TRBJ2-1	few	15	TRBV13	TGTGCCAGCAGCTTAGGAGCGGGGGGGTATGATGAGCAGTTCTTC	CASSLGAGGYDEQFF
-	TRBJ2-7	-	13	TRBV27	TGTGCCAGCAGTTTAGGGGGGACCGGCGAGCAGTACTTC	CASSLGGTGEQYF
-	TRBJ1-1	-	12	TRBV4-3	TGCGCCAGCAGCCAAGACCCCTCGAACTATTTCTTT	CASSQDPSNYFF
-	TRBJ2-7	-	15	TRBV10-1	TGCGCCAGCAACGCTTCCGGGACTTTGGTTTCTGAGCAGTACTTC	CASNASGTLVSEQYF
-	TRBJ1-1	many	15	TRBV5-4	TGTGCCAGCAGCGGACCCTCGGGGGGGTACACTGAAGCTTTCTTT	CASSGPSGGYTEAFF
TRBD2	TRBJ2-1	-	16	TRBV4-1	TGCGCCAGCAGCCAAGAATCAGCGGGGGGGTTTCATGAGCAGTTCTTC	CASSQESAGGFHEQFF
TRBD2	TRBJ2-1	-	16	TRBV5-8	TGTGCCAGCAGCTTTATTGGGCTAGCGGGAGAAGGTGAGCAGTTCTTC	CASSFIGLAGEGEQFF
-	TRBJ1-1	-	14	TRBV4-1	TGCGCCAGCAGCCAAGACAGGGCGGCCACTGAAGCTTTCTTT	CASSQDRAATEAFF
TRBD1	TRBJ2-4	-	15	TRBV6-5	TGTGCCAGCAGTTACTCGAAGTCAGGGGGAAACATTCAGTACTTC	CASSYSKSGGNIQYF
-	TRBJ1-2	-	16	TRBV12-5	TGTGCTAGTGGTTTGGTAACCGGGGGGAATAACTATGGCTACACCTTC	CASGLVTGGNNYGYTF
-	TRBJ1-3	once	11	TRBV18	TGTGCCAGCGTCCTCTTAAACACCATATATTTT	CASVLLNTIYF
-	TRBJ2-2	-	14	TRBV4-3	TGCGCCAGCAAACGGGGAGGGAACACCGGGGAGCTGTTTTTT	CASKRGGNTGELFF
TRBD1	TRBJ1-3	few	16	TRBV5-1	TGCGCCAGCAGCCGGGGACAGCCTTTCTCTGGAAACACCATATATTTT	CASSRGQPFSGNTIYF